These T cell receptor beta chains were read from a single sample in a study of persistence of HIV-infected CD4 T cells. Their antigens remain unidentified. This table comes from immunoSEQ multiplex PCR, and its TCRdb copy is limited to in-frame clones, with some not included. In the table there are 35,000 to 45,000 clones, around 90% of which are singletons. The source was CD4+ T cells sorted from PBMCs after approximately 19-hour stimulation, collected from a patient who received antiretroviral therapy. The receptors originated from an adult woman with HIV who was CMV-seropositive. Both conserved end residues are part of each CDR3. The order of the fields is V gene, D gene, clone size, J gene, CDR3 protein, CDR3 DNA. A D gene is named only where the DNA matches it firmly. Not every row has a clone size; where given, it reads once, few, many or a size class.

>TRBV9|TRBD1|NA|TRBJ2-1
CASSVGTGGYNEQFF
TGTGCCAGCAGCGTCGGGACAGGGGGCTACAATGAGCAGTTCTTC
>TRBV10-3|TRBD2|once|TRBJ2-1
CAMTAGDSYNEQFF
TGTGCCATGACTGCGGGGGACTCCTACAATGAGCAGTTCTTC
>TRBV9|NA|NA|TRBJ2-1
CASSVDRAAAEQFF
TGTGCCAGCAGCGTAGATCGGGCGGCGGCAGAGCAGTTCTTC
>TRBV30|NA|NA|TRBJ1-5
CAWNGPTADQPQHF
TGTGCCTGGAACGGCCCGACGGCCGACCAGCCCCAGCATTTT
>TRBV5-1|TRBD2|NA|TRBJ2-3
CASSLTAGGTDTQYF
TGCGCCAGCAGCTTAACCGCGGGGGGCACAGATACGCAGTATTTT
>TRBV30|NA|once|TRBJ1-2
CAWSTGSPFNYGYTF
TGTGCCTGGAGTACCGGGAGCCCGTTTAACTATGGCTACACCTTC
>TRBV19|NA|few|TRBJ1-5
CASSMAPGSYQPQHF
TGTGCCAGTAGTATGGCCCCGGGGTCCTATCAGCCCCAGCATTTT
>TRBV4-1|NA|NA|TRBJ1-2
CASSRSQSRGVGYYGYTF
TGCGCCAGCAGCCGCTCACAATCCCGGGGAGTAGGGTACTATGGCTACACCTTC
>TRBV30|NA|NA|TRBJ1-1
CAWSGSPGGEAFF
TGTGCCTGGAGTGGTTCCCCTGGGGGAGAAGCTTTCTTT
>TRBV5-1|NA|NA|TRBJ2-4
CASGDLAKNIQYF
TGCGCCAGCGGAGATTTAGCCAAAAACATTCAGTACTTC
>TRBV27|NA|NA|TRBJ1-2
CAVGEQGRVNYGYTF
TGTGCCGTAGGGGAACAGGGTAGGGTCAACTATGGCTACACCTTC